The clone carrying this TCR beta chain was counted only a few times. The antigen is undetermined. A junction boundary mismatches the germline segment, possibly from a read error. The source of the sample is a study of post-analysis software for immune sequencing data. Study outcomes and limitations: Among multiple sclerosis patients, normalized Chao1 diversity was significantly below that of controls. Roughly 5 TRBV segments were significantly more frequent in patients than in controls. TRBV5-6, TRBV5-1 and TRBV20-1 were among these segments. Clustering by F measure revealed strong co-clustering among samples prepared together in one batch.

Unique molecular identifiers featured in each of the TCR beta cDNA libraries. Researchers reported approximately 480,000 cDNA molecules coming from around 1 to 10 million T cells. TCRdb re-analysed the PCR reads in MiXCR, keeping a single row per CDR3 protein. The sample lists about 540,000 distinct CDR3 sequences; around a third were seen once. The CDR3 is made up of 12 amino acids. The germline gives CDR1 SGHAT, CDR2 FQNNGV. V gene TRBV11-2 combines with J gene TRBJ2-3, with D unresolved. This clonotype originated in a girl aged 2 to 17 with multiple sclerosis. What was sequenced was blood. CDR3 nucleotides: TGTGCCGGCAGCTTCGGGTCAGATACGCAGTATTTT. This encodes CAGSFGSDTQYF.